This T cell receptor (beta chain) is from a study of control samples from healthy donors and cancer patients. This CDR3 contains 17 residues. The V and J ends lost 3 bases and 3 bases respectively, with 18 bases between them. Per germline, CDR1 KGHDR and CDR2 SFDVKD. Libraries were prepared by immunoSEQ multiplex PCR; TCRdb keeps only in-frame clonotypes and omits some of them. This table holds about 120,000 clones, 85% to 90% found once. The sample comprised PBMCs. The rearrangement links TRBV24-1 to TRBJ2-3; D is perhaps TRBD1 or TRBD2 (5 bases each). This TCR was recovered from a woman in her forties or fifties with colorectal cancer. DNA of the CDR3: TGTGCCACCAGTGATCCGGGACGCTGGGAAACTACAGATACGCAGTATTTT. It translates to CATSDPGRWETTDTQYF.